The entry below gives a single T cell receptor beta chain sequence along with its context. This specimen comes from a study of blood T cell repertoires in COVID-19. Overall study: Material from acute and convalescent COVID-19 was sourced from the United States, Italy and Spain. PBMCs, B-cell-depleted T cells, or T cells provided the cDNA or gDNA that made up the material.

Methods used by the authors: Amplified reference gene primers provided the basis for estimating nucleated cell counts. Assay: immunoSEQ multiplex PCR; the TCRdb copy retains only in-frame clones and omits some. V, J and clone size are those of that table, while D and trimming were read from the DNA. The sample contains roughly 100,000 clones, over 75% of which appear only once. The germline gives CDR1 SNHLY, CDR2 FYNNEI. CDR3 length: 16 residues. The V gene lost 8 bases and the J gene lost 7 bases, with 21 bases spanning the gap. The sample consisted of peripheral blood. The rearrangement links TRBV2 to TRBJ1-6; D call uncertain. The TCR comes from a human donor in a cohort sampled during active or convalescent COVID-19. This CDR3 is CASEINGKTGNSPLHF. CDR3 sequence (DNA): TGTGCCAGCGAGATTAACGGGAAAACGGGGAATTCACCCCTCCACTTT.